Below, one TCR beta chain is given with its context. Its antigen is unknown. Qualities for individual bases were not recorded, and no much larger clone is one base off. The CDR3 sequence holds 15 residues, the cysteine and phenylalanine included. Only CDR3 DNA remains: 45 bases, in frame from the first base. For CDR1 and CDR2, the germline V gene lists SGHVS and FQNEAQ. Trimming takes 0 bases from V and 3 bases from J, and the germline ends sit 10 bases apart. The data are from a study of OX40 agonist ivuxolimab in advanced cancers. For context, the study as a whole: Ivuxolimab was an agonistic, fully human IgG2 monoclonal antibody directed against OX40 (CD134), a costimulatory receptor. The monotherapy dose-escalation portion (N of about 57 patients) of the phase I ivuxolimab trial is reported in the paper. Intravenous ivuxolimab was administered to patients every 2 weeks at six dose levels: 0.01, 0.1, 0.3, 1.5, 3 and 10 mg/kg. Patients were allowed to have had prior anti-PD-1, anti-PD-L1 or anti-CTLA-4 therapy, and around 40% of the dose-escalation patients had previously received checkpoint inhibitors. Peripheral TCRbeta sequencing aimed to test whether ivuxolimab altered TCR sequence diversity and caused clonal T-cell expansion. Of the 50 to 55 patients in dose escalation, 19 had hepatocellular carcinoma, about 15 had melanoma, 9 had renal cell carcinoma and 9 had head and neck cancer. In the dose-escalation cohort, approximately 83% of patients were male, and the mean age was around 60 years with a range of roughly 20 to 80. Partial responses occurred in three dose-escalation patients: two with cutaneous melanoma and one with hepatocellular carcinoma.

The paper's findings and limits, for the study overall: Which antigens the clonally expanded peripheral T cells were specific for was not determined. Low levels of normalized T-cell clonal expansion were also shown by some nonresponding patients. After ivuxolimab, CD8+ T cells had more expanded clones than CD4+ T cells on average. At doses of 0.1 to 3.0 mg/kg, clonal expansion of both CD4+ and CD8+ blood T cells was observed from baseline to week 6. In partial responders in the 0.1-3.0 mg/kg groups, normalized peripheral clonal expansion was found to be among the lowest, especially among CD8+ T cells.

Patients with a history of autoimmune disease or receiving systemic immunosuppression were excluded from the trial. Peripheral blood for TCR sequencing was collected from all dose cohorts at baseline, on cycle 4 day 1, and on cycle 7 day 1. Samples came from an open-label, multicenter, first-in-human phase I dose-escalation trial of ivuxolimab. Adults with locally advanced or metastatic melanoma, renal cell carcinoma, hepatocellular carcinoma or head and neck squamous cell carcinoma were enrolled in the trial. CD4+ and CD8+ T cells were sorted separately from peripheral blood before TCR sequencing. To sequence the TCRbeta CDR3 region, genomic DNA was isolated from the sorted cells. The immunoSEQ Assay was used to sequence the TCRbeta CDR3 regions. What TCRdb holds here is the immuneACCESS table cut down to in-frame rearrangements. Part of the clones is not present; checked against another copy, under half of the missing clones reflect an unresolved V gene, and the others are unexplained. This sample comprises around 60,000 clones, around 90% of them detected only once. Of the sample, more than 20% falls within the top ten clones.

The sequence was collected from an adult with an advanced solid tumor such as melanoma, head and neck, liver or kidney cancer. The chain was built from TRBV7-8 and TRBJ2-3, with a tentative D gene TRBD1 over 6 matching bases. Sequenced material: CD4+ or CD8+ T cells sorted from blood, taken in a trial of the OX40 agonist ivuxolimab. DNA sequence: TGTGCCAGCAGCTTAGCTCCAAGGGGGACAGATACGCAGTATTTT. It encodes CASSLAPRGTDTQYF.